These 23 T cell receptor beta chains were sequenced from one sample in a study of T-cell reconstitution after alpha-beta-depleted transplantation in children. Library preparation (for TCRbeta) was performed with unique molecular identifiers. TCRdb called the PCR reads again in MiXCR, with one record for every CDR3 protein. The sample lists 540,000 or so distinct CDR3 sequences; about 23% were seen once. Material: PBMCs, mostly from graft donor cells, obtained 360 days after TCRalphabeta/CD19-depleted stem cell transplant. The source of these receptors is a boy younger than two who had a stem cell transplant for acute myeloid leukemia, so the T cells may come from the graft donor.

This clonotype was observed a handful of times. The rearrangement links TRBV20-1 to TRBJ2-7; TRBD1 aligns across 9 bases. This CDR3 is built from 13 residues. Germline loops: CDR1 DFQATT, CDR2 SNEGSKA (reference sequence). V shed 4 bases, J shed 7 bases, and the junction held 8 bases outside the gene matches. The CDR3 region is CSATLGTGWEQYF. The DNA for the CDR3 is TGCAGTGCTACCCTAGGGACAGGGTGGGAGCAGTACTTC.

In its sample, this clonotype was seen a few times. The chain's CDR3 is CASSPLSGVVYEQYF. In nucleotides, the CDR3 is TGTGCCAGCTCACCCCTTAGCGGGGTCGTCTACGAGCAGTACTTC. V usage is TRBV18 and J usage is TRBJ2-7; 8 positions match TRBD2. Germline values: CDR1 KGHSH, CDR2 LQKENI. Unmatched junction bases numbered 7, after V lost 3 bases and J lost 3 bases. The CDR3 extends over 15 amino acids. Using reference TRBV18 and TRBJ2-7 for the parts outside the CDR3, the full variable domain is NAGVMQNPRHLVRRRGQEARLRCSPMKGHSHVYWYRQLPEEGLKFMVYLQKENIIDESGMPKERFSAEFPKEGPSILRIQQVVRGDSAAYFCASSPLSGVVYEQYFGPGTRLTVT.

This clonotype came up many times. The chain combines TRBV6-2 or TRBV6-3 with TRBJ2-2; D is perhaps TRBD1 (5 bases). The CDR3 spans 15 residues. Germline CDR1 is MNHEY and CDR2 is SVGEGT. V shed 4 bases and J shed 1 base, with 10 bases lying between them. CDR3 amino acids: CASSSTVMNTGELFF. The DNA for the CDR3 is TGTGCCAGCAGTTCGACAGTGATGAACACCGGGGAGCTGTTTTTT.

This clonotype was seen at least ten times. The rearrangement joins TRBV27 to TRBJ2-1; 8 positions match TRBD2. The V gene's germline CDR1 is MNHEY and CDR2 SMNVEV (reference sequence). V dropped 2 bases and J dropped 2; count of bases not matched to a gene: 2. The length of the CDR3 is 15 residues. The CDR3 is CASSLRTSPYNEQFF. The CDR3 DNA reads as TGTGCCAGCAGTTTAAGGACTAGCCCCTACAATGAGCAGTTCTTC.

The V and J genes are TRBV20-1 and TRBJ2-2; D unclear. V was cut by 0 bases and J by 7 bases, with 6 bases left in between. CDR1 and CDR2 from the germline V gene are DFQATT and SNEGSKA (reference sequence). This CDR3 comprises 12 residues. CDR3 DNA sequence: TGCAGTGCTAGAGAAATGGTCGGGGAGCTGTTTTTT. Protein sequence: CSAREMVGELFF.

This clonotype has just a few counts. The genes are TRBV12-3 or TRBV12-4 and TRBJ1-1; no definite D call. The CDR3 covers 13 residues. V was pared by 5 bases and J by 3 bases, with 10 bases between. The CDR3 spells CASSQTWDTEAFF. CDR3 coding DNA: TGTGCCAGCAGTCAGACCTGGGACACTGAAGCTTTCTTT.

The chain is built from TRBV5-5 and TRBJ1-5; D is undetermined. This CDR3 is built from 14 residues. The germline CDR1 and CDR2 sequences are SGHKS and YYEKEE (reference sequence). V dropped 0 bases and J dropped 7 bases, with 11 bases sitting between them. The CDR3 sequence: CASSLGSVTQPQHF. CDR3 nucleotides: TGTGCCAGCAGCTTGGGTTCAGTGACCCAGCCCCAGCATTTT. The full variable domain, rest sourced from reference TRBV5-5 and TRBJ1-5, is DAGVTQSPTHLIKTRGQQVTLRCSPISGHKSVSWYQQVLGQGPQFIFQYYEKEERGRGNFPDRFSARQFPNYSSELNVNALLLGDSALYLCASSLGSVTQPQHFGDGTRLSIL.

The table lists this clonotype with many counts. The V gene is TRBV3-1, the J gene TRBJ2-7, with TRBD2 matching 11 bases. The CDR3 is made up of 16 amino acids. The V and J ends lost 1 base and 4 bases, in that order; junction bases with no gene match: 6. Germline assignment: CDR1 LGHDT and CDR2 YNNKEL (reference sequence). The CDR3: CASSQGSTSGEYEQYF. The CDR3 nucleotides are TGTGCCAGCAGCCAAGGTTCGACTAGCGGGGAATACGAGCAGTACTTC.

This clonotype was seen ten or more times. The rearrangement links TRBV24-1 to TRBJ1-2; unclear D gene. From germline, CDR1 is KGHDR and CDR2 SFDVKD. The CDR3 is made up of 12 amino acids. Between the trimmed V and J ends, which lost 4 bases and 3 bases, there was a span of 5 bases. DNA of the CDR3: TGTGCCACCAGTGAAGCGGACTATGGCTACACCTTC. Its translation: CATSEADYGYTF.

Ten or more counts support this clonotype. The J gene is TRBJ2-3, the V gene TRBV4-3; unclear D gene. The CDR3 is 14 amino acids. Trimming left V 0 bases short and J 1 base short, with 5 bases between. Germline V gives CDR1 LGHNA, CDR2 YSLEER. CDR3 protein: CASSQDPRTDTQYF. The DNA for the CDR3 is TGCGCCAGCAGCCAAGACCCGCGCACAGATACGCAGTATTTT.

The chain couples TRBV14 to TRBJ2-3; D is uncertain. Germline CDR1 SGHDN, CDR2 FVKESK. Trimming took off 2 bases at V and 2 bases at J, with 2 bases between the two ends. The CDR3 loop spans 12 amino acids. The CDR3 loop is CASSQPTDTQYF. CDR3 coding DNA: TGTGCCAGCAGCCAACCCACAGATACGCAGTATTTT.

This chain uses TRBV7-2 with TRBJ2-7; D gene uncertain. The length of the CDR3 is 12 residues. With 1 base removed from V and 8 bases from J, the gap between germline ends came to 9 bases. Germline CDR1 and CDR2: SGHTA and FQGNSA. In DNA, the CDR3 is TGTGCCAGCAGCTTAGGGGTTGGCAAGCAGTACTTC. Translation gives CASSLGVGKQYF.

This clonotype was seen at least ten times. The chain combines TRBV29-1 with TRBJ2-3; maybe TRBD2 (5 bases). The CDR3 is 14 amino acids. Germline loops: CDR1 SQVTM, CDR2 ANQGSEA. Trimming cost V 5 bases and J 6 bases, with 18 bases left between them. The CDR3 DNA sequence: TGCAGCGTTTGGCTCCCGGGGAGCGCGGATACGCAGTATTTT. The encoded protein is CSVWLPGSADTQYF.

The chain links TRBV7-8 to TRBJ1-1, with D perhaps TRBD1 (6 bases). Germline V gene lookup returns CDR1 SGHVS and CDR2 FQNEAQ. V was clipped by 0 bases and J by 6 bases, with 20 bases between them. The CDR3 totals 17 residues. CDR3 amino acids: CASSLASTMYRVPEAFF. The CDR3 coding sequence is TGTGCCAGCAGCTTAGCGTCCACAATGTACAGGGTGCCTGAAGCTTTCTTT.

A few counts support this clonotype. The chain has TRBV20-1 and TRBJ2-1, with 14 bases fitting TRBD2. V was pared by 1 base and J by 0 bases, with 17 bases of the junction left unmatched. The germline V gene encodes CDR1 DFQATT and CDR2 SNEGSKA (reference sequence). The length of the CDR3 is 22 residues. The CDR3 coding sequence is TGCAGTGCTAGAGCGTCCAGGGATGGGGGACTAGCGGGAGCTTCCTCCTACAATGAGCAGTTCTTC. The encoded protein is CSARASRDGGLAGASSYNEQFF.

V is TRBV10-2 and J is TRBJ2-7; no firm D call. This CDR3 has 13 residues. Germline values: CDR1 WSHSY, CDR2 SAAADI. Trimming stripped 3 bases from V and 4 bases from J, with 10 bases between. The CDR3 DNA reads as TGCGCCAGCAGTGAAAGGGCGGTATACGAGCAGTACTTC. Encoded protein: CASSERAVYEQYF.

This clonotype was picked up one time. Germline and junction disagree at one end, which may indicate a read error. The chain couples TRBV12-3 or TRBV12-4 to TRBJ2-1, with 13 bases that match TRBD2. The CDR3 runs to 19 residues. The CDR3 loop is CACSLVRLAGGDRYNEQFF. The CDR3 nucleotides read TGTGCCTGCAGTTTAGTCCGACTAGCGGGGGGAGATCGGTACAATGAGCAGTTCTTC.

The rearrangement joins TRBV20-1 to TRBJ2-5; D unclear. The CDR3 consists of 13 residues. Germline values: CDR1 DFQATT, CDR2 SNEGSKA (reference sequence). V lost 2 bases and J lost 0, with 7 bases in between. The CDR3 nucleotides are TGCAGTGCTAGACCGGTTTACCAAGAGACCCAGTACTTC. It is translated as CSARPVYQETQYF.

The chain combines TRBV30 with TRBJ2-3, with D possibly being TRBD1 or TRBD2 (5 bases each). Trimming pared 3 bases from V and 6 bases from J, leaving 19 bases between. Germline CDR1 is GTSNPN and CDR2 is SVGIG (reference sequence). The CDR3 consists of 15 residues. This CDR3 is CAWRRPGPRRDTQYF. The CDR3 bases are TGTGCCTGGAGGAGACCGGGACCACGCAGGGATACGCAGTATTTT.

The rearrangement joins TRBV29-1 to TRBJ1-1; D is possibly TRBD1 (5 bases). Trimming left V 5 bases short and J 3 bases short, with 10 bases between. The CDR3 is 12 amino acids. Germline CDR1 and CDR2: SQVTM and ANQGSEA. Here the CDR3 reads CSVSDSYTEAFF. The DNA of the CDR3 is TGCAGCGTTTCCGACAGTTACACTGAAGCTTTCTTT.

This clonotype was detected ten times or more. The genes are TRBV12-3 or TRBV12-4 and TRBJ1-5; possible D gene TRBD1, 5 bases. The ends were cut back, 6 bases at V and 4 bases at J, with 13 bases in the middle. CDR3 length: 14 residues. CDR3 DNA sequence: TGTGCCAGCAGCCAGGGCTCTTTTAATCAGCCCCAGCATTTT. It codes for CASSQGSFNQPQHF.

This clonotype was seen only a few times. DNA of the CDR3: TGCAGTGCTGACGGGACATACAATGAGCAGTTCTTC. As protein: CSADGTYNEQFF. The V and J genes are TRBV20-1 and TRBJ2-1; D may be TRBD1 (6 bases). V was shortened by 5 bases and J by 4 bases, with 9 bases between the two germline ends. This CDR3 has 12 amino acids. Germline-derived CDR1 and CDR2 are DFQATT and SNEGSKA (reference sequence).

V gene TRBV7-6 combines with J gene TRBJ2-5; D remains ambiguous. CDR1 and CDR2 from the germline V gene are SGHVS and FNYEAQ. Trimming took off 2 bases at V and 7 bases at J, with 11 bases between the two ends. This CDR3 has 13 residues. As DNA, the CDR3 is TGTGCCAGCAGCTTATCGGCCGGCGGGACCCAGTACTTC. Translation gives CASSLSAGGTQYF.